This T cell receptor (beta chain) was observed in a study of shared clonotypes between healthy human individuals. At the level of the study: Researchers drew samples from a couple of women and three men aged 18 to 49. Per donor, CD8 memory used one plate, CD8 naive used two, CD4 memory used three and CD4 naive used three.

CDR1 and CDR2 from the germline V gene are SGHDT and YYEEEE. The length of the CDR3 is 12 residues. V was shortened by 3 bases and J by 6 bases, with 7 bases between the two germline ends. Study-level findings and limits: Memory subsets had estimated richness that was generally smaller than that of naive subsets. Clonotype sharing across several donors was observed for approximately 5% of naive CD4 clonotypes.

It was CD45RO-negative cells, positively selected for CCR7, that made up naive CD8 cells, with terminally differentiated effector memory CD45RA+ cells excluded. Of note for this clone: Its antigen is not known.

The protocol was immunoSEQ multiplex PCR, while the TCRdb copy is restricted to in-frame clones and leaves out a portion. Found here are under 2,000,000 clones, 85% to 95% of them singletons; the top ten hold 1.2%. This receptor was obtained from a man younger than 30 in good health. The gene calls are TRBV5-6 and TRBJ2-1; D is uncertain. Sequenced input: naive CD8+ T cells sorted from blood. The CDR3 nucleotides are TGTGCCAGCAGCTCAGCTGGCAATGAGCAGTTCTTC. Translated: CASSSAGNEQFF.